Listed below are T cell receptor beta chains from one sample, sequenced in a study of cytomegalovirus exposure and HLA in healthy donors. The protocol was immunoSEQ multiplex PCR, while the TCRdb copy is restricted to in-frame clones and leaves out a portion. The sample includes about 220,000 clones, around nine tenths of them seen just once. What was sequenced was PBMCs. These receptors were taken from a woman under 30 in good health and CMV-seronegative. CDR3s include the opening cysteine and the closing phenylalanine or tryptophan. D genes are given only for firm matches. Not every row has a clone size; where given, it reads once, few, many or a size class.

J: TRBJ1-2; D: -; size: -; V: TRBV29-1; DNA: TGCAGCGTCCCCAGGGCTTGGGGCTATGGCTACACCTTC; CDR3: CSVPRAWGYGYTF
J: TRBJ2-7; D: -; size: -; V: TRBV6-5; DNA: TGTGCCAGCAGTGCCGGGACTGCCCTCTACGAGCAGTACTTC; CDR3: CASSAGTALYEQYF
J: TRBJ2-1; D: -; size: -; V: TRBV5-4; DNA: TGTGCCAGCAGCTTGGCCGGAGGGGTAACCTACAATGAGCAGTTCTTC; CDR3: CASSLAGGVTYNEQFF
J: TRBJ2-2; D: -; size: -; V: TRBV10-3; DNA: TGTGCCATCTGGGGTGACACGGGACACGGGGAGCTGTTTTTT; CDR3: CAIWGDTGHGELFF
J: TRBJ2-7; D: TRBD2; size: -; V: TRBV9; DNA: TGTGCCAGCAGCGTAGTAGCGGGAGGAAACTACGAGCAGTACTTC; CDR3: CASSVVAGGNYEQYF
J: TRBJ2-5; D: TRBD2; size: -; V: TRBV25-1; DNA: TGTGCCAGCAGTCCCATCGGCGGGAGGGCTGAGACCCAGTACTTC; CDR3: CASSPIGGRAETQYF
J: TRBJ1-2; D: -; size: -; V: TRBV11-2; DNA: TGTGCCAGCAGCAACAGGGTGGCTGGCTACACCTTC; CDR3: CASSNRVAGYTF
J: TRBJ2-3; D: -; size: -; V: TRBV5-1; DNA: TGCGCCAGCAGCTCCCTCAGCACAGATACGCAGTATTTT; CDR3: CASSSLSTDTQYF
J: TRBJ1-1; D: -; size: -; V: TRBV10-2; DNA: TGCGCCAGCAGTCCCCCTCAGATCAACACTGAAGCTTTCTTT; CDR3: CASSPPQINTEAFF
J: TRBJ2-7; D: TRBD2; size: -; V: TRBV4-2; DNA: TGTGCCAGCAGCCAACCGGGACTAGCGGGAGGAGGGCAGTACTTC; CDR3: CASSQPGLAGGGQYF
J: TRBJ2-5; D: TRBD1; size: -; V: TRBV10-2; DNA: TGCGCCAGCAGTGCGCCTCGGACAGGAGCAAAAGAGACCCAGTACTTC; CDR3: CASSAPRTGAKETQYF
J: TRBJ2-7; D: TRBD1; size: -; V: TRBV28; DNA: TGTGCCAGCAGTTACCCCAGAGGGGGCGATACCTACGAGCAGTACTTC; CDR3: CASSYPRGGDTYEQYF
J: TRBJ1-1; D: -; size: -; V: TRBV21-1; DNA: TGTGCCAGCAGCTTCCCCTTACAGGGGGCTCTGAACACTGAAGCTTTCTTT; CDR3: CASSFPLQGALNTEAFF
J: TRBJ2-5; D: -; size: -; V: TRBV28; DNA: TGTGCCAGCAGTTTCCACGGGACCCAGTACTTC; CDR3: CASSFHGTQYF
J: TRBJ1-2; D: -; size: -; V: TRBV10-3; DNA: TGTGCCGTCCGACTACGGGAGTCTGAAATGGGTGGCTACACCTTC; CDR3: CAVRLRESEMGGYTF
J: TRBJ2-1; D: TRBD1; size: -; V: TRBV18; DNA: TGTGCCAGCTCACCCTCAAGGGGGCTCGACAATGAGCAGTTCTTC; CDR3: CASSPSRGLDNEQFF
J: TRBJ1-3; D: -; size: -; V: TRBV19; DNA: TGTGCCAGTAGTATCTTGGGGGCGAACACCATATATTTT; CDR3: CASSILGANTIYF
J: TRBJ2-1; D: TRBD2; size: -; V: TRBV15; DNA: TGTGCCACCAGAGAGCTAGCGGGAGGAAAGAATGAGCAGTTCTTC; CDR3: CATRELAGGKNEQFF
J: TRBJ2-2; D: TRBD2; size: once; V: TRBV7-9; DNA: TGTGCCAGCAAACGTCGGTCACCGGGACTAGCGTATGGCAACGGGGAGCTGTTTTTT; CDR3: CASKRRSPGLAYGNGELFF
J: TRBJ2-1; D: -; size: -; V: TRBV5-6; DNA: TGTGCCAGCACCTTGAGGTGGGGCGGATACAATGAGCAGTTCTTC; CDR3: CASTLRWGGYNEQFF
J: TRBJ1-1; D: TRBD1; size: -; V: TRBV28; DNA: TGTGCCAGCAGTTTAGTGACAGGGGGCCGCGCTGAAGCTTTCTTT; CDR3: CASSLVTGGRAEAFF
J: TRBJ1-5; D: -; size: -; V: TRBV29-1; DNA: TGCAGCGTTGCCCTGACAGTAAATCAGCCCCAGCATTTT; CDR3: CSVALTVNQPQHF
J: TRBJ1-1; D: -; size: -; V: TRBV27; DNA: TGTGCCAGCAGTTTGACAGATACGGAAGGGACTGAAGCTTTCTTT; CDR3: CASSLTDTEGTEAFF
J: TRBJ1-2; D: -; size: -; V: TRBV6-5; DNA: TGTGCCAGCAGTCCACGACAACGGGGGGAGAGTGGCTACACCTTC; CDR3: CASSPRQRGESGYTF
J: TRBJ1-1; D: TRBD1; size: -; V: TRBV2; DNA: TGTGCCAGCAGGAGGGGGCTTACGAACACTGAAGCTTTCTTT; CDR3: CASRRGLTNTEAFF
J: TRBJ2-1; D: -; size: once; V: TRBV5-1; DNA: TGCGCCAGCAGCACTACCCCAACCTTACAACTAGTTAGTCCGTTCTTC; CDR3: CASSTTPTLQLVSPFF
J: TRBJ1-2; D: -; size: -; V: TRBV6-5; DNA: TGTGCCAGCACACCGGACGGGACTTCCTATGGCTACACCTTC; CDR3: CASTPDGTSYGYTF
J: TRBJ2-1; D: -; size: once; V: TRBV5-1; DNA: TGCGCCAGCAGCTTGGTAATAGGAGGGTCCCCCTACAATGAGCAGTTCTTC; CDR3: CASSLVIGGSPYNEQFF
J: TRBJ1-1; D: TRBD1; size: -; V: TRBV30; DNA: TGTGCCTGGACTAAATCCCGGACAGGGAAGGTCACTGAAGCTTTCTTT; CDR3: CAWTKSRTGKVTEAFF
J: TRBJ2-5; D: -; size: -; V: TRBV29-1; DNA: TGCAGCGTTTTGGGGACAAGGGATCCTCCGGAGACCCAGTACTTC; CDR3: CSVLGTRDPPETQYF
J: TRBJ2-5; D: TRBD2; size: -; V: TRBV6-6; DNA: TGTGCCAGCAGTTATCTAGCGGGAGGTGGGGAGACCCAGTACTTC; CDR3: CASSYLAGGGETQYF
J: TRBJ2-5; D: -; size: -; V: TRBV25-1; DNA: TGTGCCAGCAGTGGCACACTACGGTGGTCCCAGTACTTC; CDR3: CASSGTLRWSQYF
J: TRBJ2-1; D: -; size: -; V: TRBV6-1; DNA: TGTGCCAGCAGTAAAATCACCTCGGGTGAGCAGTTCTTC; CDR3: CASSKITSGEQFF
J: TRBJ2-7; D: TRBD2; size: -; V: TRBV28; DNA: TGTGCCAGCAGCCCAGGACTAGTGTCCTACGAGCAGTACTTC; CDR3: CASSPGLVSYEQYF
J: TRBJ2-7; D: TRBD2; size: -; V: TRBV18; DNA: TGTGCCAGCTCGCCCGGGACTAGCGCTTTATACGAGCAGTACTTC; CDR3: CASSPGTSALYEQYF
J: TRBJ2-5; D: -; size: -; V: TRBV5-6; DNA: TGTGCCAGCAGCGTACGCAGGGGAACGGAGACCCAGTACTTC; CDR3: CASSVRRGTETQYF
J: TRBJ1-4; D: -; size: -; V: TRBV19; DNA: TGTGCCAGTAGTGTCCAGGGTAATGAAAAACTGTTTTTT; CDR3: CASSVQGNEKLFF
J: TRBJ2-1; D: TRBD2; size: -; V: TRBV6-4; DNA: TGTGCCAGCCGACCTAGAGGGTCGGGAGGTGATGAGCAGTTCTTC; CDR3: CASRPRGSGGDEQFF
J: TRBJ1-4; D: -; size: once; V: TRBV6-1; DNA: TGTGCCAGCAGTGAACATTCGCGGCCCCCGACCCCCTTCTATGAAAAACTGTTTTTT; CDR3: CASSEHSRPPTPFYEKLFF
J: TRBJ2-3; D: TRBD2; size: -; V: TRBV18; DNA: TGTGCCAGCTCACCATCGCGGGAGGGGAGCACAGATACGCAGTATTTT; CDR3: CASSPSREGSTDTQYF
J: TRBJ2-3; D: -; size: -; V: TRBV2; DNA: TGTGCCAGCACCCGACAGTACACAGATACGCAGTATTTT; CDR3: CASTRQYTDTQYF
J: TRBJ2-2; D: TRBD2; size: -; V: TRBV2; DNA: TGTGCCAGCACACTAGCGGGACAGGACACCGGGGAGCTGTTTTTT; CDR3: CASTLAGQDTGELFF